Detailed here is one T cell receptor (beta chain). The target antigen is unknown. The sample originates from a study of OX40 agonist ivuxolimab in advanced cancers. Study-level information: With ivuxolimab, an agonistic anti-OX40 (CD134) antibody, patients were treated.

Findings of the study overall: On average, CD8+ T cells had more expanded clones than CD4+. Normalized T-cell clonal expansion was also low in a subset of nonresponders.

The table came from immunoSEQ multiplex PCR; TCRdb's copy has only in-frame clones and leaves some out. The data contain over 55,000 clones, over 75% of them singletons. The sample here was CD4+ or CD8+ T cells sorted from blood, taken in a trial of the OX40 agonist ivuxolimab. This receptor was taken from an adult with an advanced solid tumor such as melanoma, head and neck, liver or kidney cancer.

CDR3 coding DNA: TGTGCCAGCACTCCCCGGGGGGGCAGCGGGGAGCTGTTTTTT. Encoded protein: CASTPRGGSGELFF. V usage is TRBV28 and J usage is TRBJ2-2; 8 nucleotides match TRBD2. Germline values: CDR1 MDHEN, CDR2 SYDVKM. The CDR3 contains 14 residues. V shed 7 bases, J shed 7 bases, and the junction held 8 bases outside the gene matches.